Presented here are 2 T cell receptor beta chains from one specimen sequenced in a study of T and B cells in COVID-19 patients. Multiplex PCR with BIOMED2 TRB-A/B primer pools amplified TRB rearrangements. TCRdb re-called the multiplex PCR reads with MiXCR, one entry per CDR3 protein. Of approximately 13,000 distinct CDR3 sequences detected, 29% appear once; the ten largest clones hold 5.5% to 8.5%. TRB was amplified from about 260-540 ng of blood genomic DNA. The sequenced material came from blood. Source of these receptors: a human donor who had recovered from COVID-19.

This clonotype was found many times. The chain joins TRBV5-4 to TRBJ2-5; D might be TRBD1 (5 bases). The CDR3 spans 15 residues. CDR1 is SGHNT, CDR2 YYREEE, per germline (reference sequence). The V end was cut by 4 bases, the J end by 1 base, with 14 bases between. The DNA of the CDR3 is TGTGCCAGCAGCCCCCCGGACACATCCCAAGAGACCCAGTACTTC. Translated, it gives CASSPPDTSQETQYF.

This chain connects TRBV27 to TRBJ1-5; 7 positions agree with TRBD1. Unmatched junction bases numbered 13, after V lost 5 bases and J lost 6 bases. CDR1 and CDR2 (germline): MNHEY, SMNVEV (reference sequence). This CDR3 spans 16 amino acids. CDR3 loop: CASSRKAGTATQPQHF. The DNA of the CDR3 is TGTGCCAGCAGTCGAAAGGCCGGGACAGCAACTCAGCCCCAGCATTTT.